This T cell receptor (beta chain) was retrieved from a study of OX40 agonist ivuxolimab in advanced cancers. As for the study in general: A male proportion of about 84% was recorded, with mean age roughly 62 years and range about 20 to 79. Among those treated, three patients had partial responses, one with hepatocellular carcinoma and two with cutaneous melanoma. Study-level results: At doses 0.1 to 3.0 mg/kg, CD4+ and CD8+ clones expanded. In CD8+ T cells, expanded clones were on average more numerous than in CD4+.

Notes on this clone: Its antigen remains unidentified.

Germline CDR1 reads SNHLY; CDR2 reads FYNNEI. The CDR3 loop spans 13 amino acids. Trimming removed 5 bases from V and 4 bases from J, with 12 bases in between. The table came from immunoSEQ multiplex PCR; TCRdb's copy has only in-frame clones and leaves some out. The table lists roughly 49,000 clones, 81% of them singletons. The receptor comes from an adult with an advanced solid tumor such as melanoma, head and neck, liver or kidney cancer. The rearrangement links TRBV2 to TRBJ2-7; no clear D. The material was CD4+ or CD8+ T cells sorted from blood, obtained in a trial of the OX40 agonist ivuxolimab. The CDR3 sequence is CASSLSHLYEQYV. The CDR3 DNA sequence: TGTGCCAGCAGTCTCAGCCATCTTTACGAGCAGTACGTC.